This TCR beta chain was sequenced in a study of tumor-infiltrating lymphocytes in glioblastoma multiforme. The CDR3 runs to 13 residues. V dropped 6 bases and J dropped 4; count of bases not matched to a gene: 9. From germline, CDR1 is DFQATT and CDR2 SNEGSKA (reference sequence). Three nested ARM-PCR rounds with V-beta and C-beta primers built TCRB libraries. A C-beta primer primed TCRB cDNA from approximately 550 ng RNA. These TCRB libraries lack any described unique molecular identifiers. TCRdb re-derived calls from the multiplex PCR reads in MiXCR, one entry per CDR3 protein. This table has about 15,000 distinct CDR3 sequences, approximately 71% appearing once. There are a few counts of this clonotype.

This TCR was sampled from a male donor with glioblastoma. Sequencing was done on a sample of brain tumor tissue. V is TRBV20-1 and J is TRBJ2-7; 7 bases are shared with TRBD1. CDR3 coding DNA: TGCAGTGCCAACCCCGGCAGGGGGTACGAGCAGTACTTC. Translation: CSANPGRGYEQYF.